This T cell receptor (beta chain) was sequenced for a study of blood T cell repertoires in COVID-19. Here immunoSEQ multiplex PCR was the method, and the copy in TCRdb shows in-frame clones only, minus some. The sample holds 190,000 or so clones, more than 70% seen once. CDR1 is MDHEN, CDR2 SYDVKM, per germline. This CDR3 has 14 amino acids. Trimming took off 10 bases at V and 2 bases at J, with 16 bases between the two ends. This clonotype originated in an elderly woman with active or convalescent COVID-19. The sample taken for sequencing was peripheral blood. The chain has TRBV28 and TRBJ2-3; possibly TRBD2 for D (5 bases). The CDR3 DNA reads TGTGCCACAGCGATGGCGGGTCTCACAGATACGCAGTATTTT. It yields the protein CATAMAGLTDTQYF.